The present T cell receptor beta chain was sequenced within a study of T cells after yellow fever vaccination. This clonotype has at least ten counts. The germline V gene encodes CDR1 SGHAT and CDR2 FQNNGV. This CDR3 has 17 residues. V shed 1 base and J shed 2 bases, with 18 bases lying between them. Each CDR3 protein gets one entry after TCRdb re-called the 5' RACE reads with MiXCR. This table holds around 360,000 distinct CDR3 sequences, around 10% found once. The chain recombines TRBV11-2 with TRBJ2-7, with a tentative D call TRBD1 (6 bases). The source is a man aged 18 to 29 who received the YFV17D yellow fever vaccine. This specimen was PBMCs, taken on the day of the first yellow fever vaccination. CDR3: CASSLGGYTGIPYEQYF. The CDR3 DNA follows: TGTGCCAGCAGCTTAGGGGGATATACAGGGATTCCCTACGAGCAGTACTTC.